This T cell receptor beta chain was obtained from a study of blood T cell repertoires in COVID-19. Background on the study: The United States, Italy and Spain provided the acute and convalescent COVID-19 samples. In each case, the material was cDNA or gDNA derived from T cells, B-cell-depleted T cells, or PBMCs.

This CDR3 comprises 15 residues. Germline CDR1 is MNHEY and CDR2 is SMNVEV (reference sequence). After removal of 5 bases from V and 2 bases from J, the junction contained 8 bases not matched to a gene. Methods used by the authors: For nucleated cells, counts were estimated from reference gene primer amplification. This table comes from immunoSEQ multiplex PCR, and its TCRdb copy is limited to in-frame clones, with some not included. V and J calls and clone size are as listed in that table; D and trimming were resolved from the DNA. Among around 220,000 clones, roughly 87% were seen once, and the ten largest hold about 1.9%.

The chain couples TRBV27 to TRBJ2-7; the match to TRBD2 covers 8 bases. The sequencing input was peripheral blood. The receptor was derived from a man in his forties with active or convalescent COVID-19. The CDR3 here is CASSPTGGAPYEQYF. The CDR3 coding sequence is TGTGCCAGCAGTCCCACCGGGGGGGCTCCCTACGAGCAGTACTTC.